One sample yielded the 21 T cell receptor beta chains listed below, sequenced in a study of patients and donors after allogeneic stem cell transplantation. Via MiXCR, TCRdb re-called the RT-PCR reads, giving one row per CDR3 protein. The table includes around 240,000 distinct CDR3 sequences, roughly 14% detected once. The sample was blood, either unsorted or a sorted T cell fraction (not recorded which). The receptor set was obtained from a human donor who was either an allogeneic HSCT recipient or a stem cell or donor lymphocyte infusion donor (not recorded which). It is not recorded whose cells these are; they may come from a transplant donor.

CDR3 sequence: CASSLGQGLTNEKLFF. In DNA, the CDR3 is TGTGCCAGCAGCTTGGGACAGGGGTTGACTAATGAAAAACTGTTTTTT. The chain couples TRBV5-4 to TRBJ1-4; 8 bases are shared with TRBD1. The V gene end was trimmed by 0 bases and the J gene end by 2 bases; junction bases not matched to a gene: 3. The CDR3 has 16 residues. The germline gives CDR1 SGHNT, CDR2 YYREEE (reference sequence).

The chain combines TRBV11-2 with TRBJ1-4, with D perhaps matching TRBD1 (6 bases). Trimming removed 6 bases from V and 2 bases from J, with 16 bases in between. This CDR3 is built from 16 residues. Germline CDR1 is SGHAT and CDR2 is FQNNGV. CDR3 protein: CASSLWGGRTNEKLFF. DNA of the CDR3: TGTGCCAGCAGTCTTTGGGGGGGGCGGACTAATGAAAAACTGTTTTTT. Filled out from reference TRBV11-2 and TRBJ1-4, the complete variable domain reads EAGVAQSPRYKIIEKRQSVAFWCNPISGHATLYWYQQILGQGPKLLIQFQNNGVVDDSQLPKDRFSAERLKGVDSTLKIQPAKLEDSAVYLCASSLWGGRTNEKLFFGSGTQLSVL.

The V gene is TRBV12-3 or TRBV12-4, the J gene TRBJ1-1, with 8 nucleotides matching TRBD1. J gave up 1 base and V 10 bases, and 8 bases lay outside the gene matches. The CDR3 spans 14 residues. The CDR3 loop is CANTLGQGNTEAFF. CDR3 in DNA: TGTGCCAACACCTTAGGACAGGGGAACACTGAAGCTTTCTTT.

The CDR3 nucleotides read TGTGCCAGCAGTGACCGGGACAGGGGGCTTTACGAGCAGTACTTC. The encoded protein is CASSDRDRGLYEQYF. This chain connects TRBV6-1 to TRBJ2-7; 12 nucleotides agree with TRBD1. V shed 3 bases and J 4 bases; nucleotides not matched to a gene: 4. The CDR3 is 15 amino acids. Germline V gives CDR1 MNHNS, CDR2 SASEGT.

The J gene is TRBJ2-1, the V gene TRBV5-3; TRBD2 matches 11 bases. TRBV5-3 is an open reading frame, and its role is uncertain. V shed 9 bases, J shed 12 bases, and the junction held 14 bases outside the gene matches. The CDR3 extends over 14 amino acids. The DNA of the CDR3 is TGTGCCATGGCGGCGGCACTAGCGGGAGATGGGCAGTTCTTC. The encoded protein is CAMAAALAGDGQFF.

The chain has TRBV12-3 or TRBV12-4 and TRBJ2-3; 15 bases align to TRBD2. The J segment lost 2 bases and the V segment lost 3 bases, leaving 6 bases of the junction unmatched. CDR3 length equals 18 residues. The CDR3 bases are TGTGCCAGCAGTTTGGGGACTAGCGGGGGGTCCCTCACAGATACGCAGTATTTT. It translates to CASSLGTSGGSLTDTQYF.

There are a few counts of this clonotype. This chain links TRBV27 with TRBJ2-1, with 7 bases that match TRBD2. CDR1 is MNHEY, CDR2 SMNVEV, per germline (reference sequence). This CDR3 has 15 amino acids. V was pared by 4 bases and J by 5 bases, with 8 bases of the junction left unmatched. The CDR3 DNA reads as TGTGCCAGCAGTTCCCGGTGGGGGGGGAACAATGAGCAGTTCTTC. It translates to CASSSRWGGNNEQFF.

The chain links TRBV5-1 to TRBJ2-5; a weak D match, TRBD2 (5 bases). The CDR3 runs 14 residues. Trimming removed 2 bases from V and 5 bases from J, with 13 bases in between. Germline-derived CDR1 and CDR2 are SGHRS and YFSETQ. In nucleotides, the CDR3 is TGCGCCAGCAGCTTTACTAGTCGGCGGGAGACCCAGTACTTC. Encoded protein: CASSFTSRRETQYF.

The table lists this clonotype with many counts. V is TRBV24-1 and J is TRBJ2-1; 12 positions match TRBD1. CDR1 and CDR2 (germline): KGHDR, SFDVKD. Trimming at V came to 5 bases and at J to 6 bases, leaving 13 bases not matched to a gene. This CDR3 contains 18 residues. CDR3 residues: CATSVAAGGTGGSNEQFF. The CDR3, as DNA: TGTGCCACCAGTGTCGCCGCAGGGGGGACAGGGGGCTCCAATGAGCAGTTCTTC.

This clonotype was seen a handful of times. The DNA for the CDR3 is TGTGCCAGCAGCAAGGGGGCTAGCGGGAGCTCCTACGAGCAGTACTTC. Amino acids: CASSKGASGSSYEQYF. The rearrangement joins TRBV21-1 to TRBJ2-7; the table's D gene call, TRBD2, was not cross checked with the DNA. TRBV21-1 has pseudogene status. The CDR3 loop spans 16 amino acids.

This clonotype appeared a few times. The rearrangement uses TRBV5-6 and TRBJ2-7; the D call may be TRBD1 or TRBD2 (5 bases each). Trimming stripped 7 bases from V and 2 bases from J, with 16 bases between. CDR1 and CDR2 from the germline V gene are SGHDT and YYEEEE. The CDR3 has 14 amino acids. The CDR3 DNA reads as TGTGCCAGCCAGGACTTACCGGGACCCTACGAGCAGTACTTC. This codes for CASQDLPGPYEQYF.

This clonotype occurred a few times. J is TRBJ2-7 and V is TRBV20-1, with D unresolved. V was clipped by 3 bases and J by 4 bases, with 7 bases between them. The length of the CDR3 is 11 residues. Germline V CDR1 and CDR2: DFQATT, SNEGSKA (reference sequence). This CDR3 reads CSARTEYEQYF. As DNA, the CDR3 is TGCAGTGCTAGGACGGAATACGAGCAGTACTTC.

The genes are TRBV7-3 and TRBJ1-1; D unresolved. Per germline, CDR1 SGHTA and CDR2 FQGTGA. CDR3 length: 13 residues. Deletions cut 5 bases from V and 5 bases from J, with 12 bases between. CDR3 protein: CASSINPRTEAFF. The CDR3 nucleotides are TGTGCCAGCAGCATTAACCCGAGGACTGAAGCTTTCTTT.

The chain uses TRBV18 and TRBJ1-1; D unresolved. With 1 base removed from V and 4 bases from J, the gap between germline ends came to 10 bases. The CDR3 covers 14 residues. Germline-derived CDR1 and CDR2 are KGHSH and LQKENI. CDR3 bases: TGTGCCAGCTCACCACGGGAGGAAGGCACTGAAGCTTTCTTT. Translating it yields CASSPREEGTEAFF.

The chain joins TRBV7-8 to TRBJ2-7; 10 bases match TRBD2. The J segment lost 4 bases and the V segment lost 3 bases, leaving 6 bases of the junction unmatched. Germline V gene sequence: CDR1 SGHVS, CDR2 FQNEAQ. This CDR3 is 15 amino acids long. CDR3 protein: CASSLAGLATYEQYF. In DNA, the CDR3 is TGTGCCAGCAGCTTGGCGGGACTAGCGACTTACGAGCAGTACTTC.

This clonotype was seen repeatedly, ten times or more. The chain employs TRBV21-1 and TRBJ2-3. TRBV21-1 is given as a pseudogene. CDR3 size: 15 residues. The CDR3 loop reads CASSKGWTSTDTQYF. Here the CDR3 DNA reads TGTGCCAGCAGCAAAGGCTGGACTAGCACAGATACGCAGTATTTT.

Concerning this clonotype: One junction end disagrees with the germline gene, perhaps due to a read error. V gene TRBV7-7 combines with J gene TRBJ2-2, with D unclear. Germline CDR1 is SSHAT and CDR2 is FNYEAQ (reference sequence). CDR3 length equals 12 residues. CDR3 sequence: CASSTLGGELFF. The CDR3 DNA sequence: TGTGCTAGCAGCACCCTCGGCGGGGAGCTGTTTTTT. Combining the CDR3 with reference TRBV7-7 and TRBJ2-2 gives the whole variable domain GAGVSQSPRYKVTKRGQDVTLRCDPISSHATLYWYQQALGQGPEFLTYFNYEAQPDKSGLPSDRFSAERPEGSISTLTIQRTEQRDSAMYRCASSTLGGELFFGEGSRLTVL.

The sample holds a few counts of this clonotype. The genes are TRBV6-1 and TRBJ2-5, with unresolved D. Per germline, CDR1 MNHNS and CDR2 SASEGT. Trimming took 8 bases from V and 0 from J, leaving 10 bases between them. This CDR3 contains 13 residues. CDR3 bases: TGTGCCAGCGGATGGCGGTACCAAGAGACCCAGTACTTC. This gives the protein CASGWRYQETQYF.

The chain carries TRBV19 and TRBJ2-3; D uncertain. Trimming pared 3 bases from V and 0 bases from J, leaving 7 bases between. This CDR3 is 14 amino acids long. In germline, CDR1 is LNHDA, CDR2 SQIVND (reference sequence). DNA for the CDR3: TGTGCCAGTAGTATGGGCCCAAGCACAGATACGCAGTATTTT. Its translation: CASSMGPSTDTQYF.

This chain connects TRBV12-3 or TRBV12-4 to TRBJ2-1; 7 nucleotides agree with TRBD2. The CDR3 totals 12 residues. Losses at the gene ends were 5 bases for V and 9 bases for J; bases not matched to a gene: 4. The CDR3, as DNA: TGTGCCAGCAGTCGTACTAGCGTTGAGCAGTTCTTC. Its protein is CASSRTSVEQFF.

This clonotype occurred a few times. Germline is not matched at one junction end, which may reflect a read error. The CDR3: CASSYGGQGGTEVFF. The CDR3 DNA reads TGTGCCAGCAGTTACGGTGGACAGGGGGGCACTGAAGTTTTCTTT. The genes are TRBV6-2 or TRBV6-3 and TRBJ1-1, with 10 bases aligning to TRBD1. The CDR3 runs to 15 residues. The germline V gene encodes CDR1 MNHEY and CDR2 SVGEGT.